The 32 T cell receptor beta chains listed next were all sequenced from one sample in a study of T cells after yellow fever vaccination. TCRdb re-called the 5' RACE reads with MiXCR, one entry per CDR3 protein. The repertoire holds around 340,000 distinct CDR3 sequences, with 8.7% as singletons. Sequencing was performed on PBMCs, taken on the day of the first yellow fever vaccination. These receptors were collected from a man aged 18 to 30 who received the YFV17D yellow fever vaccine.

The gene calls are TRBV6-5 and TRBJ2-7; D possibly uses TRBD1 or TRBD2 (5 bases each). CDR3 length: 13 amino acids. The V end lost 6 bases, the J end lost 2 bases, and 11 bases lay between the germline ends. Germline-derived CDR1 and CDR2 are MNHEY and SVGAGI. The CDR3 sequence is CASSLWGTYEQYV. The DNA for the CDR3 is TGTGCCAGCAGCTTATGGGGGACCTACGAGCAGTACGTC.

This clonotype turned up a few times. The rearrangement links TRBV4-1 to TRBJ2-1, with D hard to call. V was clipped by 1 base and J by 6 bases, with 7 bases between them. The germline gives CDR1 MGHRA, CDR2 YSYEKL. The CDR3 is 13 amino acids. CDR3 in amino acids: CASSQAPLNEQFF. The CDR3 bases are TGCGCCAGCAGCCAAGCGCCCCTCAATGAGCAGTTCTTC.

This chain links TRBV20-1 with TRBJ2-2, with TRBD1 as a possible D gene (6 bases). V lost 0 bases and J 2 bases, leaving 16 bases between the germline ends. CDR3 length equals 17 residues. Germline CDR1 reads DFQATT; CDR2 reads SNEGSKA (reference sequence). This CDR3 is CSARDFAKDRNTGELFF. The CDR3 DNA reads as TGCAGTGCTAGAGATTTCGCCAAGGACAGAAACACCGGGGAGCTGTTTTTT.

This clonotype was detected a few times. The chain couples TRBV7-2 to TRBJ1-1, with no clear D. Germline V gene lookup returns CDR1 SGHTA and CDR2 FQGNSA. V gave up 3 bases and J gave up 6 bases, with 14 bases separating them. The CDR3 sequence is 14 residues long. The CDR3 coding sequence is TGTGCCAGCAGCTTTGTAAGGGCCGTACCTGAAGCTTTCTTT. Translation gives CASSFVRAVPEAFF.

There are a few counts of this clonotype. The chain employs TRBV28 and TRBJ1-2; 8 bases map to TRBD1. The V and J ends lost 6 bases and 2 bases, in that order; junction bases with no gene match: 8. Germline V gene lookup returns CDR1 MDHEN and CDR2 SYDVKM. This CDR3 has 15 residues. As DNA, the CDR3 is TGTGCCAGCAGCCCAACAGGGGGACCGAACTATGGCTACACCTTC. This codes for CASSPTGGPNYGYTF.

The V call is TRBV20-1, the J call TRBJ2-3; 7 nucleotides match TRBD2. CDR1 DFQATT and CDR2 SNEGSKA come from the germline V gene (reference sequence). J was trimmed by 4 bases and V by 3 bases; bases with no gene match: 4. The CDR3 is 13 residues long. CDR3 nucleotides: TGCAGTGCTAGGAAGCGGGGCTCAGATACGCAGTATTTT. Encoded protein: CSARKRGSDTQYF.

J is TRBJ2-7 and V is TRBV5-4, with D possibly TRBD1 on 5 matching bases. Trimming stripped 1 base from V and 3 bases from J, with 14 bases between. In germline, CDR1 is SGHNT, CDR2 YYREEE (reference sequence). This CDR3 is 15 amino acids long. For the CDR3, the DNA is TGTGCCAGCAGCTTGAAGGTGGGCAGGGACTACGAGCAGTACTTC. This sequence encodes CASSLKVGRDYEQYF.

This clonotype was detected a few times. V gene TRBV20-1 combines with J gene TRBJ2-5; no clear D gene. The V end was cut by 0 bases, the J end by 9 bases, with 8 bases between. CDR3 length: 11 residues. Germline lookup yields CDR1 DFQATT and CDR2 SNEGSKA (reference sequence). The DNA for the CDR3 is TGCAGTGCTAGAGATCGTCGGGCCCAGTACTTC. It translates to CSARDRRAQYF.

This clonotype was counted at least ten times. The V call is TRBV7-2, the J call TRBJ2-1; D perhaps matches TRBD1 (6 bases). Trimming pared 1 base from V and 6 bases from J, leaving 19 bases between. CDR3 length equals 17 residues. The germline gives CDR1 SGHTA, CDR2 FQGNSA. CDR3 sequence reads: CASSLGVGAGRGNEQFF. Here the CDR3 DNA reads TGTGCCAGCAGCTTAGGGGTGGGGGCTGGCCGGGGCAATGAGCAGTTCTTC.

V and J are TRBV7-9 and TRBJ2-4; D tentatively reads TRBD1 or TRBD2 (5 bases each). With 5 bases removed from V and 4 bases from J, the gap between germline ends came to 21 bases. Germline CDR1 is SEHNR and CDR2 is FQNEAQ (reference sequence). The CDR3 has 17 amino acids. The CDR3 protein is CASSPFRERMEKNIQYF. As DNA, the CDR3 is TGTGCCAGCAGCCCGTTCAGGGAGAGAATGGAAAAAAACATTCAGTACTTC. The full variable domain, completed using reference TRBV7-9 and TRBJ2-4, is DTGVSQNPRHKITKRGQNVTFRCDPISEHNRLYWYRQTLGQGPEFLTYFQNEAQLEKSRLLSDRFSAERPKGSFSTLEIQRTEQGDSAMYLCASSPFRERMEKNIQYFGAGTRLSVL.

This clonotype was observed a handful of times. This chain connects TRBV3-1 to TRBJ2-6; D may be TRBD1 or TRBD2 (5 bases each). The germline V and J ends were trimmed by 0 bases and 10 bases, with 10 bases remaining between them. Germline V gene lookup returns CDR1 LGHDT and CDR2 YNNKEL (reference sequence). CDR3 length: 14 residues. The CDR3 DNA follows: TGTGCCAGCAGCCAAGAAGGGGCGGGTAACGTCCTGACTTTC. As protein: CASSQEGAGNVLTF.

This clonotype was recorded many times. The J gene is TRBJ1-5, the V gene TRBV7-2; tentative D call: TRBD1 (6 bases). Trimming removed 4 bases from V and 2 bases from J, with 6 bases in between. CDR3 length equals 13 residues. Per the germline V gene, CDR1 is SGHTA and CDR2 is FQGNSA. CDR3 DNA: TGTGCCAGCAGCTACAGGGGCAATCAGCCCCAGCATTTT. This codes for CASSYRGNQPQHF.

The sample holds many counts of this clonotype. This chain links TRBV7-3 with TRBJ2-1, with D perhaps TRBD2 (5 bases). The germline CDR1 and CDR2 sequences are SGHTA and FQGTGA. The CDR3 runs to 14 residues. V was cut by 0 bases and J by 8 bases, with 11 bases left in between. The DNA of the CDR3 is TGTGCCAGCAGCTTAACCCGTTGGGGAGATGAGCAGTTCTTC. It specifies CASSLTRWGDEQFF.

This clonotype has a count of ten or more. The chain links TRBV5-1 to TRBJ1-4, with TRBD1 matching 7 bases. The junction had 11 bases not matched to a gene; V was cut back by 3 bases and J by 6 bases. The CDR3 loop spans 16 amino acids. Germline V CDR1 and CDR2: SGHRS, YFSETQ. The CDR3 nucleotides read TGCGCCAGCAGCTCTAACGCCGGGACAGCTGATGAAAAACTGTTTTTT. The encoded protein is CASSSNAGTADEKLFF. The whole variable domain, remainder taken from reference TRBV5-1 and TRBJ1-4, is KAGVTQTPRYLIKTRGQQVTLSCSPISGHRSVSWYQQTPGQGLQFLFEYFSETQRNKGNFPGRFSGRQFSNSRSEMNVSTLELGDSALYLCASSSNAGTADEKLFFGSGTQLSVL.

The chain combines TRBV7-9 with TRBJ2-1, with TRBD2 identical over 9 bases. Germline loops: CDR1 SEHNR, CDR2 FQNEAQ (reference sequence). CDR3 length equals 16 residues. V lost 5 bases, J lost 6 bases, and 11 bases stayed unmatched. CDR3 sequence reads: CASSPLAGGLVNEQFF. The CDR3 coding sequence is TGTGCCAGCAGCCCCCTGGCGGGGGGGCTTGTCAATGAGCAGTTCTTC.

This clonotype has ten or more counts. The rearrangement uses TRBV6-2 or TRBV6-3 and TRBJ2-1, with TRBD2 identical over 9 bases. Germline V gene lookup returns CDR1 MNHEY and CDR2 SVGEGT. The trim removed 4 bases at V and 7 bases at J, leaving 2 bases unmatched. The CDR3 length is 13 residues. The CDR3 DNA is TGTGCCAGCAGTTCTAGCGGGGCTAATGAGCAGTTCTTC. This translates into CASSSSGANEQFF.

The table lists this clonotype with a few counts. The chain carries TRBV20-1 and TRBJ2-3; D may correspond to TRBD1 or TRBD2 (5 bases each). V was trimmed by 6 bases and J by 8 bases, leaving 15 bases between them. Germline values: CDR1 DFQATT, CDR2 SNEGSKA (reference sequence). This CDR3 region has 12 residues. CDR3 in DNA: TGCAGTGCACGGGGCCCCGGCGGTACGCAGTATTTT. Amino acids: CSARGPGGTQYF.

The chain has TRBV28 and TRBJ2-4; D perhaps matches TRBD2 (6 bases). V lost 5 bases and J lost 0, with 11 bases in between. Germline-derived CDR1 and CDR2 are MDHEN and SYDVKM. The CDR3 is made up of 15 amino acids. The CDR3 protein is CASSPGDLAKNIQYF. The CDR3 region has the DNA TGTGCCAGCAGTCCGGGGGACTTAGCCAAAAACATTCAGTACTTC.

In its sample, this clonotype was seen many times. The chain employs TRBV3-1 and TRBJ1-2; D gene unclear. V lost 1 base, J lost 8 bases, and 8 bases lay in between. CDR3 length: 12 amino acids. Germline values: CDR1 LGHDT, CDR2 YNNKEL (reference sequence). The CDR3 DNA reads as TGTGCCAGCAGCCAAGGGGTCTCGGGCTACACCTTC. Encoded protein: CASSQGVSGYTF.

This clonotype was counted many times. The rearrangement uses TRBV5-1 and TRBJ2-2, with D hard to call. The V and J ends lost 1 base and 3 bases respectively, with 10 bases between them. The CDR3 runs 15 residues. In germline, CDR1 is SGHRS, CDR2 YFSETQ. CDR3 sequence reads: CASSLIAADTGELFF. The DNA of the CDR3 is TGCGCCAGCAGCTTGATCGCTGCGGACACCGGGGAGCTGTTTTTT.

This clonotype was counted many times. The chain has TRBV4-2 and TRBJ2-2; D may be TRBD2 (6 bases). This CDR3 spans 15 amino acids. Germline V gives CDR1 LGHNA, CDR2 YNFKEQ. V was trimmed by 6 bases and J by 1 base, leaving 12 bases between them. The CDR3 nucleotides read TGTGCCAGCAGTGAAACGGGGGAGAACACCGGGGAGCTGTTTTTT. It is translated as CASSETGENTGELFF.

This chain uses TRBV9 with TRBJ2-1; 8 bases map to TRBD2. This CDR3 has 17 amino acids. The ends lost 0 bases at V and 10 bases at J; junction bases unmatched: 15. Germline V gene data show CDR1 as SGDLS and CDR2 as YYNGEE. CDR3 sequence (DNA): TGTGCCAGCAGCGTAGGTCCGCCAGCGGGGGTTTCGGAGGAGCAGTTCTTC. This sequence encodes CASSVGPPAGVSEEQFF.

This chain links TRBV4-2 with TRBJ2-1; D is unresolved. V was pared by 1 base and J by 4 bases, with 8 bases between. Germline CDR1 reads LGHNA; CDR2 reads YNFKEQ. The CDR3 has 14 residues. The CDR3 DNA follows: TGTGCCAGCAGCCAAGTCCAGAATTACAATGAGCAGTTCTTC. Protein product: CASSQVQNYNEQFF.

This clonotype has more than one count but fewer than ten. The chain recombines TRBV10-3 with TRBJ2-7; 8 bases agree with TRBD1. The CDR3 spans 14 residues. Trimming at V came to 4 bases and at J to 6 bases, leaving 8 bases not matched to a gene. CDR1 is ENHRY and CDR2 is SYGVKD in the germline V gene. CDR3 sequence reads: CAISAGDRLTEQYF. The CDR3 DNA is TGTGCCATCAGTGCCGGGGACAGGCTAACCGAGCAGTACTTC.

The table lists this clonotype with many counts. J is TRBJ1-4 and V is TRBV11-1; no clear D gene. The CDR3 is 14 residues long. Trimming took 4 bases from V and 4 from J, leaving 10 bases between them. Germline CDR1 is SGHAT and CDR2 is FQDESV (reference sequence). The CDR3 sequence is CASSYGRVNEKLFF. The CDR3 coding sequence is TGTGCCAGCAGCTACGGACGGGTTAATGAAAAACTGTTTTTT.

This chain links TRBV4-1 with TRBJ2-7, with TRBD1 identical over 8 bases. The CDR3 has 14 residues. After removal of 0 bases from V and 4 bases from J, the junction contained 2 bases not matched to a gene. The germline V gene has CDR1 MGHRA and CDR2 YSYEKL. The CDR3 DNA is TGCGCCAGCAGCCAAGAGCAGGGGGCTTACGAGCAGTACGTC. This translates into CASSQEQGAYEQYV.

Only a few counts were recorded for this clonotype. The rearrangement joins TRBV10-3 to TRBJ2-1, with 11 bases identical to TRBD2. CDR1 is ENHRY, CDR2 SYGVKD, per germline. There are 13 residues in the CDR3. The V and J ends lost 7 bases and 4 bases, in that order; junction bases with no gene match: 0. CDR3 in amino acids: CAITSGGYNEQFF. CDR3 in DNA: TGTGCCATCACTAGCGGGGGGTACAATGAGCAGTTCTTC.

This clonotype was seen only a few times. The V and J genes are TRBV28 and TRBJ1-1; 8 nucleotides agree with TRBD1. The ends lost 1 base at V and 8 bases at J; junction bases unmatched: 9. Germline CDR1 reads MDHEN; CDR2 reads SYDVKM. The CDR3 loop spans 15 amino acids. CDR3 bases: TGTGCCAGCAGTTTATTTCAGGGGGCAGGAGCGGAAGCTTTCTTT. Translated, it gives CASSLFQGAGAEAFF.

As regards this clonotype: An end of the junction does not agree with germline; a read error may underlie this. This chain links TRBV10-3 with TRBJ2-1; 12 positions match TRBD2. The CDR3 sequence is 15 residues long. Germline CDR1 reads ENHRY; CDR2 reads SYGVKD. CDR3 DNA: TGTGCCACCAGTCCGACTAGCGGGGGTTACAATGAGCAGTTCTTC. Its translation: CATSPTSGGYNEQFF.

The chain has TRBV12-3 or TRBV12-4 and TRBJ2-1; D not resolved. Trimming stripped 6 bases from V and 6 bases from J, with 12 bases between. This CDR3 is 13 amino acids long. The CDR3 loop reads CASRKDPGNEQFF. The CDR3 bases are TGTGCCAGCAGAAAAGACCCGGGCAATGAGCAGTTCTTC.

This clonotype was found a few times. The V and J genes are TRBV20-1 and TRBJ1-1; D is undetermined. This CDR3 has 13 residues. The V gene lost 6 bases and the J gene lost 1 base, with 12 bases spanning the gap. Germline lookup yields CDR1 DFQATT and CDR2 SNEGSKA (reference sequence). The CDR3 bases are TGCAGTGCCCAAACTGACCGGAACACTGAAGCTTTCTTT. Its translation: CSAQTDRNTEAFF.

The chain combines TRBV5-4 with TRBJ1-2; D is possibly TRBD1 (5 bases). The CDR3 contains 14 residues. Deletions cut 4 bases from V and 6 bases from J, with 16 bases between. Germline V CDR1 and CDR2: SGHNT, YYREEE (reference sequence). The CDR3 nucleotides read TGTGCCAGCAGCCCAAACCTTGAAGGGGATGGCTACACCTTC. It yields the protein CASSPNLEGDGYTF.